A selection of T cell receptor beta chains follows, all from one sample in a study of metastatic and nonmetastatic thyroid tumors. TCRdb re-analyzed the PCR reads using MiXCR. The sample comprises around 17,000 clones, about 26% of which are singletons, and roughly 14% rests with the top ten. What was sequenced was adjacent normal tissue. The origin of the receptors is a female donor with papillary thyroid cancer or a benign thyroid nodule (not recorded which). Some clones in this sample may be carry-over from other donors' samples. CDR3s include the opening cysteine and the closing phenylalanine or tryptophan. The D gene is left open where the match is weak. Clone size is not always given. Where it is, it says once, few, many or a class for expanded clones.

cdr3_aa | cdr3_nt | j_call | v_call | d_call | clone_size
CASSFTLREPLNEQFF | TGTGCCAGCAGTTTTACCCTCCGGGAGCCGCTCAATGAGCAGTTCTTC | TRBJ2-1 | TRBV12-3/TRBV12-4 | NA | NA
CASSTRQGNYGYTF | TGTGCCAGCAGTACCCGACAGGGCAACTATGGCTACACCTTC | TRBJ1-2 | TRBV6-1 | TRBD1 | few
CASRLPGAPDTQYF | TGTGCCAGCAGACTCCCGGGTGCGCCAGATACGCAGTATTTT | TRBJ2-3 | TRBV6-2/TRBV6-3 | NA | NA
CASSPGTGSYSNQPQHF | TGTGCCAGCAGCCCGGGGACAGGGTCTTATAGCAATCAGCCCCAGCATTTT | TRBJ1-5 | TRBV28 | TRBD1 | few
CASSLENRNQPQHF | TGTGCCAGCAGTTTAGAGAATCGCAATCAGCCCCAGCATTTT | TRBJ1-5 | TRBV12-3/TRBV12-4 | NA | few
CASSYSPGYPYEQYF | TGTGCCAGCAGTTACTCGCCGGGATATCCCTACGAGCAGTACTTC | TRBJ2-7 | TRBV6-2/TRBV6-3 | NA | few
CSAGAGGYTEAFF | TGCAGTGCTGGAGCGGGTGGGTACACTGAAGCTTTCTTT | TRBJ1-1 | TRBV20-1 | NA | NA
CASSWDRGSRQYF | TGTGCCAGCAGCTGGGACAGAGGGTCGCGGCAGTACTTC | TRBJ2-7 | TRBV11-2 | TRBD1 | NA
CASSQITSGQETQYF | TGTGCCAGCAGCCAAATCACTAGCGGACAAGAGACCCAGTACTTC | TRBJ2-5 | TRBV2 | TRBD2 | medium-sized
CASSLQGGDNEKLFF | TGCGCCAGCAGCTTACAGGGGGGAGATAATGAAAAACTGTTTTTT | TRBJ1-4 | TRBV5-1 | TRBD1 | medium-sized
CASSYPTDRGRYWDGYTF | TGTGCCAGCAGTTACCCGACGGACAGGGGACGATATTGGGATGGCTACACCTTC | TRBJ1-2 | TRBV6-2/TRBV6-3 | TRBD1 | NA
CASSQTQGGSNQPQHF | TGTGCCAGCAGCCAGACTCAGGGAGGCTCCAATCAGCCCCAGCATTTT | TRBJ1-5 | TRBV11-1 | NA | NA
CASISRDGYEQYF | TGTGCCAGCATTTCTAGGGATGGGTACGAGCAGTACTTC | TRBJ2-7 | TRBV2 | NA | NA
CSAKAAGVEQFF | TGCAGTGCTAAGGCGGCAGGGGTTGAGCAGTTCTTC | TRBJ2-1 | TRBV20-1 | NA | NA
CASRPLGLAGPSTDTQYF | TGTGCCAGCAGGCCCCTGGGACTAGCGGGCCCAAGCACAGATACGCAGTATTTT | TRBJ2-3 | TRBV2 | TRBD2 | NA
CASSIGTF | TGCGCCAGCAGCATAGGCACTTTC | TRBJ2-6 | TRBV5-1 | NA | NA
CASSPAESLTGELFF | TGTGCCAGCTCACCGGCCGAATCCCTCACCGGGGAGCTGTTTTTT | TRBJ2-2 | TRBV18 | NA | NA
CAWSLDSNQPQHF | TGTGCCTGGAGTCTAGATAGCAATCAGCCCCAGCATTTT | TRBJ1-5 | TRBV30 | NA | NA
CASRTGTSSGNTIYF | TGTGCCAGCAGGACCGGCACAAGCTCTGGAAACACCATATATTTT | TRBJ1-3 | TRBV12-3/TRBV12-4 | NA | few
CAWSLGHGWAASEQYF | TGTGCCTGGAGCCTAGGCCATGGGTGGGCGGCAAGCGAGCAGTACTTC | TRBJ2-7 | TRBV30 | NA | NA
CASSLQGAGNTIYF | TGTGCCAGCAGCTTACAGGGGGCTGGAAACACCATATATTTT | TRBJ1-3 | TRBV3-1 | TRBD1 | few
CASKGGGTYEQYF | TGTGCCAGCAAGGGTGGGGGGACCTACGAGCAGTACTTC | TRBJ2-7 | TRBV6-1 | NA | few
CASSDPRAYNEQFF | TGTGCCAGCAGTGACCCCAGGGCGTACAATGAGCAGTTCTTC | TRBJ2-1 | TRBV2 | NA | NA
CASSIRDQPQHF | TGTGCCAGTAGTATCCGGGACCAGCCCCAGCATTTT | TRBJ1-5 | TRBV19 | NA | few
CASSLGLLANYGYTF | TGCGCCAGCAGCTTAGGACTGTTAGCTAACTATGGCTACACCTTC | TRBJ1-2 | TRBV5-1 | NA | NA
CASSLETLRGSPLHF | TGTGCCAGCAGCTTGGAAACTCTAAGGGGTTCACCCCTCCACTTT | TRBJ1-6 | TRBV5-8 | NA | few
CASSQAGRYGYTF | TGTGCCAGCAGTCAGGCAGGCCGCTATGGCTACACCTTC | TRBJ1-2 | TRBV27 | NA | NA
CASSLSGGFGNTIYF | TGTGCCAGCAGCTTATCAGGAGGGTTCGGAAACACCATATATTTT | TRBJ1-3 | TRBV7-3 | NA | many
CGASGKGVYQETQYF | TGCGGTGCTAGTGGGAAGGGGGTGTACCAAGAGACCCAGTACTTC | TRBJ2-5 | TRBV20-1 | NA | NA
CASSFDRSNYGYTF | TGTGCCAGCAGTTTTGACAGATCTAACTATGGCTACACCTTC | TRBJ1-2 | TRBV12-3/TRBV12-4 | NA | medium-sized
CASSQGLAGGNEQFF | TGTGCCAGCAGCCAGGGACTAGCGGGAGGCAATGAGCAGTTCTTC | TRBJ2-1 | TRBV7-9 | TRBD2 | NA
CASSFSGVSTDTQYF | TGTGCCAGCAGTTTCTCCGGGGTCAGCACAGATACGCAGTATTTT | TRBJ2-3 | TRBV27 | NA | medium-sized
CASSYEEVEQYF | TGTGCCAGCAGTTACGAGGAGGTCGAGCAGTACTTC | TRBJ2-7 | TRBV6-2/TRBV6-3 | NA | NA
CASSQEGGHYGYTF | TGTGCCAGCAGTCAGGAGGGGGGTCACTATGGCTACACCTTC | TRBJ1-2 | TRBV6-1 | NA | few
CSARDFLQNTYEQYF | TGCAGTGCTAGAGATTTTCTGCAGAACACCTACGAGCAGTACTTC | TRBJ2-7 | TRBV20-1 | NA | many
CASSLSSPRPGQTTLNTGELFF | TGTGCCAGCAGCTTAAGTTCCCCCCGACCGGGACAGACCACTCTGAACACCGGGGAGCTGTTTTTT | TRBJ2-2 | TRBV7-6 | TRBD1 | many
CASTRPSRRLEAFF | TGTGCCAGCACGCGACCCAGTAGGCGCCTTGAAGCTTTCTTT | TRBJ1-1 | TRBV7-9 | NA | NA
CAISPATGRLYDQYF | TGTGCCATCAGCCCAGCTACCGGGAGATTGTACGATCAGTACTTC | TRBJ2-7 | TRBV11-1 | NA | NA
CASSVDPGQAPFF | TGTGCCAGCAGCGTTGACCCGGGACAGGCGCCTTTCTTT | TRBJ1-1 | TRBV7-3 | TRBD1 | NA
CASRPSGVGQPQQF | TGTGCCAGCAGGCCGTCAGGGGTCGGACAGCCCCAGCAGTTT | TRBJ1-5 | TRBV27 | NA | NA
CASSLDGNRAYGYTF | TGCGCCAGCAGCTTGGACGGAAACAGGGCCTATGGCTACACCTTC | TRBJ1-2 | TRBV5-1 | NA | few
CASSLDRGQVNEKLFF | TGTGCCAGCAGCTTAGACCGGGGGCAAGTTAATGAAAAACTGTTTTTT | TRBJ1-4 | TRBV7-2 | NA | NA
CATRGGVAHNEQFF | TGTGCCACCCGAGGGGGGGTTGCCCACAATGAGCAGTTCTTC | TRBJ2-1 | TRBV25-1 | NA | few
CASSSGQGVSPLHF | TGTGCCAGCAGTTCGGGACAGGGGGTTTCACCCCTCCACTTT | TRBJ1-6 | TRBV28 | TRBD1 | NA
CASSVGRGPHGYTF | TGTGCCAGCAGTGTTGGCAGGGGGCCGCATGGCTACACCTTC | TRBJ1-2 | TRBV2 | TRBD1 | many
CASIYEPTGEAFF | TGTGCCAGCATCTATGAACCAACAGGAGAAGCTTTCTTT | TRBJ1-1 | TRBV6-1 | NA | NA
CASRDGVEMNTEAFF | TGTGCCAGTCGAGATGGGGTGGAAATGAACACTGAAGCTTTCTTT | TRBJ1-1 | TRBV19 | NA | few
CASTRGGREETQYF | TGTGCCAGCACCCGGGGGGGACGCGAAGAGACCCAGTACTTC | TRBJ2-5 | TRBV7-9 | TRBD2 | many
CASSERGDTGELFF | TGCGCCAGCAGCGAGAGGGGGGACACCGGGGAGCTGTTTTTT | TRBJ2-2 | TRBV5-1 | NA | NA
CANRHGTTGELFF | TGTGCCAACCGACATGGGACCACCGGGGAGCTGTTTTTT | TRBJ2-2 | TRBV28 | NA | NA